The TCR beta chain described here comes from a study of OX40 agonist ivuxolimab in advanced cancers. Profiled with immunoSEQ multiplex PCR; TCRdb holds only in-frame clones, not every one. The repertoire has roughly 30,000 clones, 86% of them found once; the top ten carry around 28%. The germline V gene has CDR1 SNHLY and CDR2 FYNNEI. This CDR3 contains 15 residues. V gave up 9 bases and J gave up 5 bases, with 20 bases separating them. The sequence was obtained from an adult with an advanced solid tumor such as melanoma, head and neck, liver or kidney cancer. The rearrangement joins TRBV2 to TRBJ1-5; D may be TRBD1 (6 bases). The sample consisted of CD4+ or CD8+ T cells sorted from blood, taken in a trial of the OX40 agonist ivuxolimab. The CDR3 DNA reads as TGTGCCAGTAACGGCCGGGGGGCTGAGGATCAGCCCCAGCATTTT. Protein product: CASNGRGAEDQPQHF.